These 3 T cell receptor beta chains share one sample of origin, sequenced in a study of shared clonotypes between healthy human individuals. Sequencing used immunoSEQ multiplex PCR; TCRdb keeps in-frame clones, though not all of them. The sample holds 2 million to 3 million clones, over 85% seen once. The sample was naive CD4+ T cells from PBMCs. This sample's subset: CD45RA+ positively selected. These receptors all stem from a man aged 18-30 years in good health. Some clones in this sample may be carry-over from other donors' samples.

Details on this clone: This sample also contains other DNA sequences that code for the same CDR3. This sequence joins TRBV6-5 and TRBJ2-6; D ambiguous. CDR1 and CDR2 from the germline V gene are MNHEY and SVGAGI. The length of the CDR3 is 14 residues. V dropped 2 bases and J dropped 0 bases, with 2 bases sitting between them. The CDR3 here is CASSYLSGANVLTF. The CDR3 bases are TGTGCCAGCAGTTACCTCTCTGGGGCCAACGTCCTGACTTTC.

The J gene is TRBJ1-1, the V gene TRBV7-2; perhaps TRBD1 as D (6 bases). The ends were cut back, 3 bases at V and 1 base at J, with 12 bases in the middle. CDR3 length equals 15 residues. CDR1 is SGHTA, CDR2 FQGNSA, per germline. The CDR3 protein is CASSFQGQPNTEAFF. CDR3 nucleotide sequence: TGTGCCAGCAGCTTCCAAGGACAGCCGAACACTGAAGCTTTCTTT.

This chain links TRBV4-2 with TRBJ2-1, with D possibly being TRBD2 (5 bases). The CDR3 consists of 14 residues. V lost 4 bases and J lost 6, with 13 bases in between. Germline V gene lookup returns CDR1 LGHNA and CDR2 YNFKEQ. In DNA, the CDR3 is TGTGCCAGCAGCCCGAGGGTTACGCTCAATGAGCAGTTCTTC. It translates to CASSPRVTLNEQFF.